This entry lists 27 T cell receptor beta chains sequenced from one sample in a study of T-cell memory formation after mild COVID-19. TCRdb reprocessed the 5' RACE reads via MiXCR and lists one record per CDR3 protein. This sample yields about 400,000 distinct CDR3 sequences, of which roughly 15% are seen a single time; about a fifth belongs to the top ten. Input material: PBMCs or a T cell subset sorted from them (not recorded which). Receptor source: a young man who had mild COVID-19 (a few samples of this study predate the infection). Cell type and time point are not known.

This chain connects TRBV5-1 to TRBJ2-5; 7 nucleotides line up with TRBD1. The trim removed 4 bases at V and 2 bases at J, leaving 5 bases unmatched. This CDR3 has 14 residues. Germline CDR1 and CDR2: SGHRS and YFSETQ. The CDR3 region has the DNA TGCGCCAGCAGCCCCGGACAGGAACAAGAGACCCAGTACTTC. It translates to CASSPGQEQETQYF.

The V gene is TRBV7-8, the J gene TRBJ1-1; a possible D gene is TRBD1 (5 bases). The CDR3 sequence is 16 residues long. The germline V gene encodes CDR1 SGHVS and CDR2 FQNEAQ. V was clipped by 6 bases and J by 0 bases, with 17 bases between them. The CDR3 DNA reads TGTGCCAGCAGTTTGACCCGCAGGGCTATGAACACTGAAGCTTTCTTT. Encoded protein: CASSLTRRAMNTEAFF.

This clonotype was recorded many times. The J gene is TRBJ1-6, the V gene TRBV7-2; no firm D call. Germline V gives CDR1 SGHTA, CDR2 FQGNSA. This CDR3 comprises 15 residues. The V and J ends lost 2 bases and 8 bases respectively, with 13 bases between them. CDR3 coding DNA: TGTGCCAGCAGCTTAACGGCGGTTGGCGATTCACCCCTCCACTTT. Encoded protein: CASSLTAVGDSPLHF.

The chain combines TRBV5-4 with TRBJ2-1, with 9 nucleotides matching TRBD1. The CDR3 contains 14 residues. V gave up 2 bases and J gave up 7 bases; unmatched junction bases: 4. Germline lookup yields CDR1 SGHNT and CDR2 YYREEE (reference sequence). CDR3 residues: CASSLGTGSNEQFF. CDR3 coding DNA: TGTGCCAGCAGCTTAGGGACAGGGTCAAATGAGCAGTTCTTC.

The sample holds a few counts of this clonotype. The V call is TRBV6-1, the J call TRBJ2-5; a possible D gene is TRBD2 (6 bases). Trimming took off 2 bases at V and 5 bases at J, with 15 bases between the two ends. CDR3 length: 15 residues. The germline V gene encodes CDR1 MNHNS and CDR2 SASEGT. CDR3 in amino acids: CASSEFGGAPETQYF. As DNA, the CDR3 is TGTGCCAGCAGTGAATTTGGCGGGGCCCCCGAGACCCAGTACTTC.

This chain links TRBV5-1 with TRBJ1-1; 7 nucleotides line up with TRBD1. V lost 4 bases to trimming and J lost 4 bases; unmatched junction nucleotides: 10. Germline V gene sequence: CDR1 SGHRS, CDR2 YFSETQ. The CDR3 spans 15 residues. In DNA form, the CDR3 reads TGCGCCAGCAGCGGTTCAGGGGGGTTACTCACTGAAGCTTTCTTT. This gives the protein CASSGSGGLLTEAFF.

This chain links TRBV2 with TRBJ1-5; D gene uncertain. This CDR3 is 12 amino acids long. Germline CDR1 and CDR2: SNHLY and FYNNEI. Trimming left V 0 bases short and J 6 bases short, with 3 bases between. CDR3 DNA: TGTGCCAGCAGTGAAGCCCGTCAGCCCCAGCATTTT. Translating it yields CASSEARQPQHF.

In this sample, this clonotype turned up a few times. V and J are TRBV7-9 and TRBJ1-5; TRBD1 aligns across 9 bases. Germline V gene sequence: CDR1 SEHNR, CDR2 FQNEAQ (reference sequence). Trimming took 5 bases from V and 5 from J; bases not matched to a gene: 4. The CDR3 spans 14 residues. The CDR3 loop reads CASSPDRGDQPQHF. DNA for the CDR3: TGTGCCAGCAGCCCTGACAGGGGGGATCAGCCCCAGCATTTT.

The V and J genes are TRBV7-9 and TRBJ1-5; D is ambiguous. CDR3 length: 12 amino acids. Germline CDR1 is SEHNR and CDR2 is FQNEAQ (reference sequence). V lost 3 bases and J lost 6, with 6 bases in between. This CDR3 reads CASSFTSQPQHF. The CDR3 DNA follows: TGTGCCAGCAGCTTTACCAGTCAGCCCCAGCATTTT.

This clonotype came up a few times. V gene TRBV6-5 combines with J gene TRBJ2-7; 10 nucleotides match TRBD1. Germline lookup yields CDR1 MNHEY and CDR2 SVGAGI. The CDR3 consists of 16 residues. V was clipped by 1 base and J by 3 bases; unmatched bases: 6. CDR3 DNA sequence: TGTGCCAGCAGTTACTTCCCTCGGGACAGGGGCTACGAGCAGTACTTC. This codes for CASSYFPRDRGYEQYF.

The gene calls are TRBV11-1 and TRBJ2-3; 7 bases agree with TRBD2. The CDR3 is made up of 15 amino acids. The junction had 10 bases not matched to a gene; V was cut back by 5 bases and J by 5 bases. CDR1 SGHAT and CDR2 FQDESV come from the germline V gene (reference sequence). The CDR3 spells CASSLWTPGGDTQYF. The CDR3 bases are TGTGCCAGCAGCCTTTGGACACCGGGAGGAGATACGCAGTATTTT.

This clonotype has only a few counts. V is TRBV10-3 and J is TRBJ2-3; 7 bases map to TRBD1. The CDR3 has 14 amino acids. Germline lookup yields CDR1 ENHRY and CDR2 SYGVKD. J was trimmed by 1 base and V by 11 bases; bases with no gene match: 9. The CDR3 nucleotides are TGTGCCGTCGGCCGGGACAGCGGCACAGATACGCAGTATTTT. Translated, it gives CAVGRDSGTDTQYF.

The chain is built from TRBV29-1 and TRBJ2-1; TRBD2 might be the D (5 bases). The CDR3 spans 13 residues. Looked up from germline, CDR1 is SQVTM and CDR2 is ANQGSEA. Trimming removed 7 bases at V and 1 base at J, with 11 bases between. CDR3 sequence: CSGDSGSYNEQFF. The CDR3 coding sequence is TGCAGCGGGGATTCGGGATCCTACAATGAGCAGTTCTTC.

The chain is built from TRBV10-3 and TRBJ2-6; 7 bases are a match to TRBD1. Germline-derived CDR1 and CDR2 are ENHRY and SYGVKD. The CDR3 contains 20 residues. The V segment lost 5 bases and the J segment 0 bases; nucleotides outside the gene matches: 16. This CDR3 reads CAISPGTVSTYLSGANVLTF. In DNA, the CDR3 is TGTGCCATCAGTCCCGGGACAGTCTCAACTTATCTCTCTGGGGCCAACGTCCTGACTTTC.

This rearrangement joins TRBV20-1 to TRBJ2-7; D is perhaps TRBD1 (5 bases). Germline loops: CDR1 DFQATT, CDR2 SNEGSKA (reference sequence). Deletions cut 5 bases from V and 4 bases from J, with 6 bases between. CDR3 length equals 10 residues. DNA for the CDR3: TGCAGTGCTCAGGGATACGAGCAGTACTTC. This translates into CSAQGYEQYF.

This clonotype was seen a few times. The chain has TRBV28 and TRBJ1-2; D is ambiguous. Germline V gives CDR1 MDHEN, CDR2 SYDVKM. Trimming shortened V by 3 bases and J by 3 bases, and 5 bases separated the two germline ends. This CDR3 spans 12 amino acids. The CDR3 DNA is TGTGCCAGCAGTTTTACAGACTATGGCTACACCTTC. Translated, it gives CASSFTDYGYTF.

V is TRBV28 and J is TRBJ2-2; D may correspond to TRBD1 or TRBD2 (6 bases each). This CDR3 comprises 15 residues. Germline V CDR1 and CDR2: MDHEN, SYDVKM. V was cut by 8 bases and J by 4 bases, with 17 bases left in between. CDR3 in amino acids: CASSPLGGGTGELFF. The CDR3 region has the DNA TGTGCCAGCTCACCCCTGGGGGGCGGCACCGGGGAGCTGTTTTTT.

This clonotype was counted ten times or more. This chain links TRBV20-1 with TRBJ2-4, with 8 nucleotides matching TRBD1. This CDR3 contains 14 residues. From germline, CDR1 is DFQATT and CDR2 SNEGSKA (reference sequence). V dropped 6 bases and J dropped 6; count of bases not matched to a gene: 10. The CDR3 sequence is CSAPSQGARNIQYF. In nucleotides, the CDR3 is TGCAGTGCCCCCTCGCAGGGGGCGAGAAACATTCAGTACTTC.

This clonotype has more than one count but fewer than ten. The chain carries TRBV4-3 and TRBJ2-1; D is possibly TRBD2 (5 bases). This CDR3 region has 16 residues. The V gene's germline CDR1 is LGHNA and CDR2 YSLEER. Trimming left V 0 bases short and J 4 bases short, with 13 bases between. CDR3 sequence reads: CASSQDSSGGYNEQFF. DNA for the CDR3: TGCGCCAGCAGCCAAGATTCCAGCGGAGGTTACAATGAGCAGTTCTTC.

This clonotype appeared a few times. The chain is built from TRBV7-2 and TRBJ2-7; TRBD2 matches at 8 bases. The CDR3 runs 17 residues. V shed 1 base and J 3 bases; nucleotides not matched to a gene: 11. Germline CDR1 reads SGHTA; CDR2 reads FQGNSA. The CDR3 sequence is CASSLEGVGGEDYEQYV. The CDR3 coding sequence is TGTGCCAGCAGCTTAGAAGGGGTCGGGGGGGAAGACTACGAGCAGTACGTC.

The chain recombines TRBV7-3 with TRBJ2-1, with 11 bases matching TRBD1. The germline gives CDR1 SGHTA, CDR2 FQGTGA. This CDR3 has 16 amino acids. Trimming at V came to 1 base and at J to 4 bases, leaving 3 bases not matched to a gene. The CDR3 here is CASSLIGDRGYNEQFF. The CDR3 bases are TGTGCCAGCAGCTTAATTGGGGACAGGGGGTACAATGAGCAGTTCTTC.

This clonotype has a count of ten or more. The chain has TRBV5-4 and TRBJ2-7; possible D gene TRBD1, 6 bases. In germline, CDR1 is SGHNT, CDR2 YYREEE (reference sequence). The length of the CDR3 is 13 residues. Trimming cost V 4 bases and J 7 bases, with 15 bases left between them. The CDR3 loop is CASSQFSGTEQYV. CDR3 DNA sequence: TGTGCCAGCAGCCAGTTCTCCGGGACAGAGCAGTACGTC.

The chain is built from TRBV10-3 and TRBJ2-5; possibly TRBD1 for D (5 bases). V was clipped by 6 bases and J by 4 bases, with 9 bases between them. CDR1 and CDR2 (germline): ENHRY, SYGVKD. This CDR3 spans 12 amino acids. DNA for the CDR3: TGTGCCATCAGAGGGGTTGGAGAGACCCAGTACTTC. Amino acid sequence: CAIRGVGETQYF.

This clonotype was counted only a few times. This rearrangement joins TRBV12-3 or TRBV12-4 to TRBJ1-1, with D possibly being TRBD1 (6 bases). There are 14 residues in the CDR3. Trimming removed 4 bases from V and 2 bases from J, with 11 bases in between. The CDR3 nucleotides are TGTGCCAGCAGTTCGACAGGCGATAACACTGAAGCTTTCTTT. It translates to CASSSTGDNTEAFF.

The gene calls are TRBV6-5 and TRBJ2-3; 14 bases are shared with TRBD2. CDR1 MNHEY and CDR2 SVGAGI come from the germline V gene. This CDR3 is built from 16 residues. V gave up 6 bases and J gave up 8 bases; unmatched junction bases: 10. The CDR3 DNA reads as TGTGCCAGCAGCTACCCCGGGACTAGCGGGGGAAGTACGCAGTATTTT. Translated, it gives CASSYPGTSGGSTQYF.

J is TRBJ1-6 and V is TRBV7-2; D is unclear. The V and J ends lost 7 bases and 10 bases respectively, with 14 bases between them. CDR3 size: 13 residues. CDR1 is SGHTA and CDR2 is FQGNSA in the germline V gene. The CDR3 DNA sequence: TGTGCCAGCATGCCGGGTTTGGAATCACCCCTCCACTTT. Its translation is CASMPGLESPLHF.

The rearrangement uses TRBV5-1 and TRBJ1-3; D unclear. CDR1 and CDR2 (germline): SGHRS, YFSETQ. Trimming stripped 0 bases from V and 4 bases from J, with 11 bases between. This CDR3 is 15 amino acids long. CDR3 amino acids: CASSLVPQRGNTIYF. CDR3 sequence (DNA): TGCGCCAGCAGCTTGGTCCCGCAGCGAGGAAACACCATATATTTT.